A single sample is the source of the 2 T cell receptor beta chains below, sequenced in a study of blood T cell repertoires in COVID-19 (dated by TCRdb to 2020 to 2022). Library preparation employed the immunoSEQ multiplex PCR assay. Not all clones reach the TCRdb copy of this immuneACCESS table, which keeps in-frame sequences only. Checked studies attribute under half of the gap to unresolved V genes and leave the rest unexplained. Recorded for this sample are 280,000 or so clones; 90% of them occurred a single time. 1.5% to 2% of the sample is in the top ten clones. Material for sequencing was PBMCs or T cells enriched from blood (not recorded which). Receptors were obtained from a woman under 30 with acute COVID-19.

The CDR3 region has the DNA TGTGCCACCAGTGATTCCCGCGGACAGGGTAGGACTGAAGCTTTCTTT. It codes for CATSDSRGQGRTEAFF. This chain uses TRBV24-1 with TRBJ1-1; the match to TRBD1 covers 8 bases. Looked up from germline, CDR1 is KGHDR and CDR2 is SFDVKD. This CDR3 comprises 16 residues. V gave up 2 bases and J gave up 5 bases; unmatched junction bases: 9.

The V gene is TRBV23-1, the J gene TRBJ1-5; D call uncertain. TRBV23-1 is assigned to the ORF class and has an uncertain function. The CDR3 spans 17 residues. The V and J ends lost 6 bases and 0 bases respectively, with 18 bases between them. CDR3 residues: CASRWIWADDSNQPQHF. CDR3 DNA: TGCGCCAGCAGGTGGATCTGGGCAGACGATAGCAATCAGCCCCAGCATTTT.